These 26 T cell receptor beta chains came from one sample sequenced in a study of blood T cell repertoires in COVID-19. The table came from immunoSEQ multiplex PCR; TCRdb's copy has only in-frame clones and leaves some out. In the table there are 400,000 to 450,000 clones, less than 95% of which are singletons. Material for sequencing was PBMCs or T cells enriched from blood (not recorded which). These receptors all come from a young man who had recovered from COVID-19.

This chain joins TRBV16 and TRBJ1-5; D not certain. This CDR3 is built from 15 residues. Germline V gene data show CDR1 as KGHSY and CDR2 as FQNENV. The ends were cut back, 0 bases at V and 7 bases at J, with 13 bases in the middle. Written as DNA, the CDR3 is TGTGCCAGCAGCCAATCCTGGTCGGGAGGACAGCCCCAGCATTTT. Protein: CASSQSWSGGQPQHF.

The chain joins TRBV3-1 (or the pseudogene TRBV3-2) to TRBJ1-1; 9 bases line up with TRBD1. CDR3 length equals 15 residues. The germline gives CDR1 LGHDT, CDR2 YNNKEL (reference sequence). Trimming removed 6 bases from V and 1 base from J; junction bases left unmatched: 6. For the CDR3, the DNA is TGTGCCAGCAGGGCTCCGGGACAGGGGAACACTGAAGCTTTCTTT. Encoded protein: CASRAPGQGNTEAFF.

V gene TRBV7-6 combines with J gene TRBJ1-6; D perhaps matches TRBD1 (5 bases). Germline CDR1 SGHVS, CDR2 FNYEAQ. CDR3 length equals 15 residues. Trimming took off 2 bases at V and 9 bases at J, with 14 bases between the two ends. The CDR3 region is CASSLRVGVGSPLHF. CDR3 in DNA: TGTGCCAGCAGCTTACGTGTAGGGGTGGGTTCACCCCTCCACTTT.

V usage is TRBV7-9 and J usage is TRBJ2-7; 9 nucleotides align to TRBD1. Germline CDR1 reads SEHNR; CDR2 reads FQNEAQ (reference sequence). There are 14 residues in the CDR3. Losses at the gene ends were 3 bases for V and 3 bases for J; bases not matched to a gene: 3. The CDR3 spells CASSFGTGSYEQYF. The CDR3 nucleotides read TGTGCCAGCAGCTTCGGGACAGGGAGCTACGAGCAGTACTTC.

The V and J genes are TRBV5-1 and TRBJ1-3, with D perhaps matching TRBD1 (5 bases). Looked up from germline, CDR1 is SGHRS and CDR2 is YFSETQ. The ends were cut back, 4 bases at V and 0 bases at J, with 14 bases in the middle. The CDR3 is 16 residues long. The CDR3 reads CASSQTTGYSGNTIYF. DNA for the CDR3: TGCGCCAGCAGCCAAACTACAGGTTACTCTGGAAACACCATATATTTT.

The V and J genes are TRBV2 and TRBJ2-3, with 8 positions matching TRBD2. Per germline, CDR1 SNHLY and CDR2 FYNNEI. This CDR3 region has 14 residues. J gave up 8 bases and V 4 bases, and 8 bases lay outside the gene matches. CDR3 amino acids: CASSVSGGGATQYF. DNA for the CDR3: TGTGCCAGCAGTGTGAGCGGGGGCGGTGCTACGCAGTATTTT.

The rearrangement links TRBV30 to TRBJ2-2, with D maybe TRBD2 (6 bases). Germline lookup yields CDR1 GTSNPN and CDR2 SVGIG (reference sequence). The CDR3 covers 11 residues. V lost 1 base and J lost 9, with 6 bases in between. DNA of the CDR3: TGTGCCTGGAGTGGCGGGAGGGAGCTGTTTTTT. Its translation: CAWSGGRELFF.

The chain is built from TRBV7-9 and TRBJ1-3, with 8 bases lining up with TRBD1. The CDR3 contains 16 residues. Trimming at V came to 10 bases and at J to 1 base, leaving 12 bases not matched to a gene. Germline V gene lookup returns CDR1 SEHNR and CDR2 FQNEAQ (reference sequence). This CDR3 reads CATRTGKASSGNTIYF. For the CDR3, the DNA is TGTGCCACTAGGACAGGGAAAGCATCATCTGGAAACACCATATATTTT.

Only one count was recorded for this clone. V gene TRBV3-1 (or the pseudogene TRBV3-2) combines with J gene TRBJ1-1; D is ambiguous. CDR1 and CDR2 (germline): LGHDT, YNNKEL (reference sequence). The CDR3 length is 15 residues. The germline V and J ends were trimmed by 0 bases and 2 bases, with 10 bases remaining between them. The CDR3 DNA reads as TGTGCCAGCAGCCAAGAACCGTTTACTAACACTGAAGCTTTCTTT. Its translation is CASSQEPFTNTEAFF.

The chain combines TRBV7-9 with TRBJ1-6; D possibly corresponds to TRBD1 (5 bases). Germline assignment: CDR1 SEHNR and CDR2 FQNEAQ (reference sequence). The CDR3 extends over 17 amino acids. V dropped 5 bases and J dropped 0 bases, with 14 bases sitting between them. CDR3 sequence: CASSPTDASSYNSPLHF. In DNA, the CDR3 is TGTGCCAGCAGCCCGACAGATGCGAGCTCCTATAATTCACCCCTCCACTTT.

The chain recombines TRBV27 with TRBJ1-5; 7 bases fit TRBD1. Germline V gives CDR1 MNHEY, CDR2 SMNVEV (reference sequence). With V trimmed by 5 bases and J by 4 bases, 8 bases remained unmatched. The CDR3 is made up of 15 amino acids. The CDR3 DNA reads as TGTGCCAGCAGTGCCTTGACAGGGCAGAATCAGCCCCAGCATTTT. Translation: CASSALTGQNQPQHF.

The chain carries TRBV29-1 and TRBJ2-1, with 10 bases that match TRBD2. V shed 6 bases, J shed 1 base, and the junction held 3 bases outside the gene matches. Germline V CDR1 and CDR2: SQVTM, ANQGSEA. CDR3 length: 14 residues. The CDR3 bases are TGCAGCGTGTTACTAGCGGGATCCTACAATGAGCAGTTCTTC. Protein product: CSVLLAGSYNEQFF.

V and J are TRBV9 and TRBJ2-1, with TRBD2 identical over 12 bases. CDR3 length equals 16 residues. CDR1 SGDLS and CDR2 YYNGEE come from the germline V gene. V was pared by 4 bases and J by 5 bases, with 7 bases of the junction left unmatched. In DNA, the CDR3 is TGTGCCAGCAGCACCCGACTAGCGGGAGTTAACAATGAGCAGTTCTTC. It encodes CASSTRLAGVNNEQFF.

This chain connects TRBV7-3 to TRBJ2-1; D gene ambiguous. The CDR3 loop spans 13 amino acids. Per the germline V gene, CDR1 is SGHTA and CDR2 is FQGTGA. Trimming stripped 2 bases from V and 9 bases from J, with 11 bases between. This chain's CDR3 is CASSLPPGGEQFF. The CDR3 DNA reads as TGTGCCAGCAGCTTACCCCCCGGCGGTGAGCAGTTCTTC.

The chain links TRBV6-5 to TRBJ1-6, with 7 bases lining up with TRBD1. Germline V gene sequence: CDR1 MNHEY, CDR2 SVGAGI. This CDR3 has 15 residues. The J segment lost 5 bases and the V segment lost 7 bases, leaving 8 bases of the junction unmatched. The CDR3 sequence is CASIGGTANNSPLHF. CDR3 nucleotide sequence: TGTGCCAGCATCGGTGGGACAGCCAATAATTCACCCCTCCACTTT.

This chain connects TRBV25-1 to TRBJ1-5, with D uncertain. This CDR3 spans 15 amino acids. Germline CDR1 MGHDK, CDR2 SYGVNS. The V and J ends lost 0 bases and 4 bases respectively, with 10 bases between them. The CDR3 region has the DNA TGTGCCAGCAGTGAATACGGCGGTTTTAATCAGCCCCAGCATTTT. It yields the protein CASSEYGGFNQPQHF.

In the case of this clone: The same CDR3 also results from other DNA sequences found in this sample. The chain joins TRBV18 to TRBJ1-2, with D possibly TRBD1 on 5 matching bases. Trimming pared 6 bases from V and 5 bases from J, leaving 13 bases between. Germline V gene lookup returns CDR1 KGHSH and CDR2 LQKENI. This CDR3 contains 13 residues. The CDR3 here is CASSPGRDYGYTF. In DNA, the CDR3 is TGTGCCAGCTCCCCCGGCAGGGATTATGGCTACACCTTC.

The chain links TRBV30 to TRBJ1-4, with TRBD1 identical over 9 bases. J gave up 4 bases and V 2 bases, and 5 bases lay outside the gene matches. The CDR3 loop spans 15 amino acids. Germline CDR1 reads GTSNPN; CDR2 reads SVGIG (reference sequence). The CDR3 reads CAWSFGDRVNEKLFF. For the CDR3, the DNA is TGTGCCTGGAGTTTCGGGGACAGGGTTAATGAAAAACTGTTTTTT.

J is TRBJ2-4 and V is TRBV5-1; 7 positions match TRBD2. Germline CDR1 SGHRS, CDR2 YFSETQ. This CDR3 is built from 14 residues. V gave up 4 bases and J gave up 9 bases; unmatched junction bases: 10. The CDR3 sequence: CASSTELGRAIQYF. The CDR3, as DNA: TGCGCCAGCAGCACCGAGCTAGGGAGGGCCATTCAGTACTTC.

The V and J genes are TRBV5-1 and TRBJ2-1; D is uncertain. Trimming took 0 bases from V and 0 from J, leaving 7 bases between them. Germline CDR1 is SGHRS and CDR2 is YFSETQ. CDR3 size: 15 residues. In DNA form, the CDR3 reads TGCGCCAGCAGCTTGGTACAGAGCTCCTACAATGAGCAGTTCTTC. Residues: CASSLVQSSYNEQFF.

The gene calls are TRBV5-4 and TRBJ1-1; D possibly corresponds to TRBD1 (6 bases). CDR1 is SGHNT, CDR2 YYREEE, per germline (reference sequence). V was trimmed by 4 bases and J by 6 bases, leaving 16 bases between them. The CDR3 has 14 residues. The DNA for the CDR3 is TGTGCCAGCAGCCCGGGGGGGCCCCGGTCTGAAGCTTTCTTT. This gives the protein CASSPGGPRSEAFF.

This clone was seen only once. The chain combines TRBV27 with TRBJ2-7, with 8 nucleotides matching TRBD1. This CDR3 is built from 12 residues. V trimming: 6 bases; J trimming: 5 bases; junction bases outside the gene matches: 3. Germline V lookup: CDR1 MNHEY, CDR2 SMNVEV (reference sequence). CDR3 protein: CASRTGDDEQYF. The CDR3 DNA is TGTGCCAGCAGGACAGGGGACGACGAGCAGTACTTC.

A word on this clone: The same CDR3 also results from other DNA sequences found in this sample. V gene TRBV5-1 combines with J gene TRBJ2-5, with D perhaps matching TRBD1 (6 bases). The V gene lost 2 bases and the J gene lost 0 bases, with 11 bases spanning the gap. This CDR3 comprises 15 residues. Germline V gives CDR1 SGHRS, CDR2 YFSETQ. The CDR3 nucleotides read TGCGCCAGCAGCTTAGGTACAGGGCACCAAGAGACCCAGTACTTC. Amino acids: CASSLGTGHQETQYF.

The V call is TRBV6-5, the J call TRBJ1-2, with TRBD1 matching 7 bases. With V trimmed by 6 bases and J by 7 bases, 8 bases remained unmatched. The CDR3 runs to 13 residues. From germline, CDR1 is MNHEY and CDR2 SVGAGI. The CDR3 DNA reads TGTGCCAGCAGGGCTACAGGGGTGGGTGGCTACACCTTC. This gives the protein CASRATGVGGYTF.

The J gene is TRBJ2-1, the V gene TRBV15, with D possibly TRBD2 on 5 matching bases. Germline-derived CDR1 and CDR2 are LNHNV and YYDKDF (reference sequence). The ends were cut back, 0 bases at V and 7 bases at J, with 16 bases in the middle. This CDR3 contains 16 residues. Here the CDR3 DNA reads TGTGCCACCAGCAGAGATCCCTGGCGGACTGGGAATGAGCAGTTCTTC. It translates to CATSRDPWRTGNEQFF. The complete variable domain, with remaining parts taken from reference TRBV15 and TRBJ2-1, reads DAMVIQNPRYQVTQFGKPVTLSCSQTLNHNVMYWYQQKSSQAPKLLFHYYDKDFNNEADTPDNFQSRRPNTSFCFLDIRSPGLGDTAMYLCATSRDPWRTGNEQFFGPGTRLTVL.

CDR3 in DNA: TGTGCCAGTAGTATTTACGGAGCCACTGAAGCTTTCTTT. Translation: CASSIYGATEAFF. The chain couples TRBV19 to TRBJ1-1; D call uncertain. The CDR3 consists of 13 residues. Germline V gene lookup returns CDR1 LNHDA and CDR2 SQIVND (reference sequence). V shed 3 bases and J shed 4 bases, with 9 bases lying between them.